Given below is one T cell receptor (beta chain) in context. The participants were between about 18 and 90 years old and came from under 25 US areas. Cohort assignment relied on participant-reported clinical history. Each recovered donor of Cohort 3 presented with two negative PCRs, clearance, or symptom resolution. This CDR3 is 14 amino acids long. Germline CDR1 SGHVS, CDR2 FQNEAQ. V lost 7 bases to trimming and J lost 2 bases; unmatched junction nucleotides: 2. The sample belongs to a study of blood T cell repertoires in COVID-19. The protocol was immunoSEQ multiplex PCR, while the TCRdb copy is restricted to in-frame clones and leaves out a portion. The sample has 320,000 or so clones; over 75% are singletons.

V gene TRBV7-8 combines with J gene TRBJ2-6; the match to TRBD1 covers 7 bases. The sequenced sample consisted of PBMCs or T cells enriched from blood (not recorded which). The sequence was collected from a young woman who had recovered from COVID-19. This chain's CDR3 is CASNGQAGANVLTF. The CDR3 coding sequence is TGTGCCAGCAACGGACAGGCTGGGGCCAACGTCCTGACTTTC.